Below, one TCR beta chain is given with its context. Its antigen is undetermined. These data originate in a study of shared clonotypes between healthy human individuals. Study-wide context: There were three CD4 naive, three CD4 memory, two CD8 naive and one CD8 memory plates per donor. Study-wide results and caveats: Naive subsets tended to show greater estimated richness than memory subsets. The generation probabilities recorded for non-shared clonotypes fell below those of clonotypes shared by all four donors.

Only in-frame clones appear in the TCRdb table, and some are missing; sequencing was by immunoSEQ multiplex PCR. The sample lists 750,000 to 1,000,000 clones, about 91% occurring once. Naivety among CD8 cells was defined by CD45RO negativity and positive CCR7 selection, thereby excluding terminally differentiated effector memory CD45RA+ cells. V was trimmed by 1 base and J by 0 bases, leaving 9 bases between them. The V gene's germline CDR1 is SQVTM and CDR2 ANQGSEA. CDR3 length: 14 amino acids. The chain employs TRBV29-1 and TRBJ1-2; D possibly corresponds to TRBD1 (5 bases). The clonotype originates from a man between 25 and 39 years old in good health. The specimen sequenced was naive CD8+ T cells sorted from blood. The CDR3 sequence: CSVEGQGANYGYTF. The CDR3 DNA reads TGCAGCGTTGAAGGGCAGGGAGCTAACTATGGCTACACCTTC.